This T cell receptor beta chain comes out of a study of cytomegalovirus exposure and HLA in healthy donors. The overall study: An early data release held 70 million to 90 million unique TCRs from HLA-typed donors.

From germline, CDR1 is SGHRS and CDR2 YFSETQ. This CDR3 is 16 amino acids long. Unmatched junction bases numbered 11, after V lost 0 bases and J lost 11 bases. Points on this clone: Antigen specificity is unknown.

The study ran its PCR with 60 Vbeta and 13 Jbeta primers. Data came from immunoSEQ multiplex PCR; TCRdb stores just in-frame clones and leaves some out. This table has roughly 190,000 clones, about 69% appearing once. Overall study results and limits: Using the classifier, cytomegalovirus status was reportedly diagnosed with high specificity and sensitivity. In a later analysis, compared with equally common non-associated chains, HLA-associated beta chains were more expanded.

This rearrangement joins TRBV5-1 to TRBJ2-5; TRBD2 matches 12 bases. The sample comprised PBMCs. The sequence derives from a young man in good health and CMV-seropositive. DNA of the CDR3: TGCGCCAGCAGCTTGGGACTAGCGGGAGATTTAAGGGAGCAGTACTTC. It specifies CASSLGLAGDLREQYF.